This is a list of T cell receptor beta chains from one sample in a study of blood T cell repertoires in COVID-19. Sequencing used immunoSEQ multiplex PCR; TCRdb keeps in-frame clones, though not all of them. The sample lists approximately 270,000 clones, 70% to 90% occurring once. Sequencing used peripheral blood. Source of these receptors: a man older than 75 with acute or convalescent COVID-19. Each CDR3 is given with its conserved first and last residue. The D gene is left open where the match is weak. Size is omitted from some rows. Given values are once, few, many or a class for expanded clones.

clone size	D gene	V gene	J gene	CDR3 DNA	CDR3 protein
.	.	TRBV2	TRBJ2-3	TGTGCCAGGAGAGACCAGGGCACAGATACGCAGTATTTT	CARRDQGTDTQYF
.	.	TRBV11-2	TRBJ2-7	TGTGCCAGCAGCTTAGGGCGGGGTTCCTACGAGCAGTACTTC	CASSLGRGSYEQYF
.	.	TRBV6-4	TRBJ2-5	TGTGCCAGCAGTGTTGAACATTCGGAGACCCAGTACTTC	CASSVEHSETQYF
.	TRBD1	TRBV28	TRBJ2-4	TGTGCCAGCAGTTTCACCGGGACAGGGCCGGGGCTAGCCAAAAACATTCAGTACTTC	CASSFTGTGPGLAKNIQYF
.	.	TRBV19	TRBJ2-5	TGTGCCAGTAGTACCTCGACTAGTAGGGAGACCCAGTACTTC	CASSTSTSRETQYF
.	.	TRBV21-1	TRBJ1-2	TGTGCCAGCAGTAACACAGGAGACGGCTACACCTTC	CASSNTGDGYTF
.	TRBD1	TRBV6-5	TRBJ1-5	TGTGCCACCGTACAGGGGGGCAATCAGCCCCAGCATTTT	CATVQGGNQPQHF
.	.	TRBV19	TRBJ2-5	TGTGCCAGTAGATTAGGCCCTAGGGAGACCCAGTACTTC	CASRLGPRETQYF
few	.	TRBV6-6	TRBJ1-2	TGTGCCAGCAGTTACTCCCCTAGCGGGCCAGGCTATGGCTACACCTTC	CASSYSPSGPGYGYTF
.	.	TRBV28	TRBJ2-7	TGTGCCAGCAATTACCAGGTGGATGCCTACGAGCAGTACTTC	CASNYQVDAYEQYF
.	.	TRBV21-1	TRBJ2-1	TGTGCCAGCAGCAACCCTAGCGGGAAGACCTTACTACTGAGCTCCTACAATGAGCAGTTCTTC	CASSNPSGKTLLLSSYNEQFF
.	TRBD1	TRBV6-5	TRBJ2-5	TGTGCCAGCAGTTACTCGCTTGGACAGGGGGCGGAGACCCAGTACTTC	CASSYSLGQGAETQYF
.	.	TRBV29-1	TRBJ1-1	TGCAGCGCCGCACCGGGACCCCGGGGAGGGACTGAAGCTTTCTTT	CSAAPGPRGGTEAFF
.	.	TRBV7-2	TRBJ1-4	TGTGCCAGCAGCTTCTGGTCGCGGGGGGGGTTAGGAAATGAAAAACTGTTTTTT	CASSFWSRGGLGNEKLFF
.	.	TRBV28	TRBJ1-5	TGTGCCATAAACTATAGCAATCAGCCCCAGCATTTT	CAINYSNQPQHF
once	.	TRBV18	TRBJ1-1	TGTGCCAGCTCGGGCCAGGGCGGGAACACTGAAGCTTTCTTT	CASSGQGGNTEAFF